The rows below give T cell receptor beta chains drawn from one sample of a study of blood T cell repertoires in COVID-19. Produced via immunoSEQ multiplex PCR; TCRdb's table is partial and in-frame only. The repertoire holds some 15,000 clones, with 70% to 90% as singletons. The sample was peripheral blood. The receptors originated from a human donor in a cohort sampled during active COVID-19. Each CDR3 is given with its conserved first and last residue. The D gene is left open where the match is weak. Expanded clones get a size class; other rows say once, few or many, or leave the size out.

D gene	V gene	clone size	J gene	CDR3 protein	CDR3 DNA
NA	TRBV6-2/TRBV6-3	NA	TRBJ1-2	CATSTPGGFWGYTF	TGTGCCACCAGCACCCCGGGCGGGTTCTGGGGCTACACCTTC
NA	TRBV4-3	few	TRBJ1-6	CASSQALNSPLHF	TGCGCCAGCAGCCAAGCCCTTAATTCACCCCTCCACTTT
NA	TRBV2	once	TRBJ1-4	CASSEIGGWTNEKLFF	TGTGCCAGCAGCGAGATAGGGGGATGGACTAATGAAAAACTGTTTTTT
TRBD1	TRBV7-3	NA	TRBJ2-3	CASSLMTGDRDTQYF	TGTGCCAGCAGCTTAATGACAGGGGATCGGGATACGCAGTATTTT
NA	TRBV9	NA	TRBJ2-3	CASSVGNREPDTQYF	TGTGCCAGCAGCGTAGGGAACAGGGAGCCAGATACGCAGTATTTT
TRBD1	TRBV30	NA	TRBJ2-7	CACEGAIKLYEQYF	TGTGCCTGCGAGGGGGCCATTAAACTCTACGAGCAGTACTTC
NA	TRBV16	NA	TRBJ1-2	CASSQQNYGYTF	TGTGCCAGCAGCCAACAGAACTATGGCTACACCTTC
NA	TRBV2	once	TRBJ2-1	CASSDPQASYNEQFF	TGTGCCAGCAGTGATCCCCAGGCCTCCTACAATGAGCAGTTCTTC
NA	TRBV7-2	NA	TRBJ1-2	CASSPRSTVYTF	TGTGCCAGCAGCCCGCGGTCGACAGTCTACACCTTC
TRBD1	TRBV5-1	NA	TRBJ2-7	CASSSNPGQGREQYF	TGCGCCAGCAGCTCCAATCCGGGACAGGGGCGCGAGCAGTACTTC
NA	TRBV5-6	once	TRBJ2-3	CASSLGRRVGTDTQYF	TGTGCCAGCAGCTTGGGCAGGCGTGTGGGCACAGATACGCAGTATTTT
NA	TRBV5-6	NA	TRBJ2-6	CASSPWRNVLTF	TGTGCCAGCAGCCCCTGGCGGAACGTCCTGACTTTC
NA	TRBV7-2	NA	TRBJ2-1	CASSLLPDYEQFF	TGTGCCAGCAGCTTACTTCCCGACTATGAGCAGTTCTTC
TRBD2	TRBV6-6	NA	TRBJ2-7	CASSQLAGGPFYEQYF	TGTGCCAGCAGCCAACTAGCGGGGGGGCCATTCTACGAGCAGTACTTC
TRBD1	TRBV5-1	NA	TRBJ2-5	CASSQGTEQETQYF	TGCGCCAGCAGCCAGGGGACAGAACAAGAGACCCAGTACTTC
NA	TRBV7-3	NA	TRBJ2-3	CASSPDRHTQYF	TGTGCCAGCAGCCCTGACAGACATACGCAGTATTTT
NA	TRBV3-1/TRBV3-2	NA	TRBJ1-1	CASSQDNLNTEAFF	TGTGCCAGCAGCCAAGACAACTTGAACACTGAAGCTTTCTTT
TRBD1	TRBV4-1	once	TRBJ2-7	CASSPENRDRYEQYF	TGCGCCAGCAGCCCAGAGAACCGGGACAGGTACGAGCAGTACTTC
TRBD2	TRBV9	NA	TRBJ2-3	CASSVGNSGGSPDTQYF	TGTGCCAGCAGCGTAGGAAATAGCGGGGGATCCCCAGATACGCAGTATTTT
NA	TRBV5-6	NA	TRBJ1-1	CASSLDRYTEAFF	TGTGCCAGCAGCTTGGACCGGTACACTGAAGCTTTCTTT
TRBD1	TRBV7-3	once	TRBJ1-6	CASSRGQGFGNSPLHF	TGTGCCAGCAGCCGGGGACAGGGGTTTGGGAATTCACCCCTCCACTTT
NA	TRBV12-3/TRBV12-4	few	TRBJ1-1	CASSPRTYTEAFF	TGTGCCAGCAGTCCCCGGACTTACACTGAAGCTTTCTTT
NA	TRBV27	NA	TRBJ1-2	CASRQGGANYGYTF	TGTGCCAGCCGTCAGGGTGGTGCTAACTATGGCTACACCTTC
TRBD2	TRBV3-1/TRBV3-2	NA	TRBJ2-3	CASSQRKRGVTDTQYF	TGTGCCAGCAGCCAACGTAAGCGGGGGGTCACAGATACGCAGTATTTT